The table lists the clone carrying this TCR beta chain with a few counts. Its specificity is not known. As it was prepared, the TCRbeta library received unique molecular identifiers. TCRdb re-called the PCR reads with MiXCR, one entry per CDR3 protein. This sample carries 780,000 or so distinct CDR3 sequences, roughly 15% of them seen once, and the ten largest clones take approximately 5%. The V gene lost 3 bases and the J gene lost 4 bases, with 12 bases spanning the gap. The CDR3 loop spans 14 amino acids. Germline CDR1 is SGHTA and CDR2 is FQGTGA. The sample is drawn from a study of T-cell reconstitution after alpha-beta-depleted transplantation in children. Regarding the study as a whole: Reportedly, alpha-beta T cells present about two months post-transplant originated from several hundred expanded clones of graft origin. Diversity of TCRbeta at day 60 was high in some patients, arising from surviving recipient T cells and thymic progenitors. The main origin of T-cell counts and diversity one year after transplant was newly produced T cells.

This specimen was PBMCs, mostly from graft donor cells, taken 360 days after TCRalphabeta/CD19-depleted stem cell transplant. This clonotype originated in a male patient aged 5 to 17 who had a stem cell transplant for acute lymphoblastic leukemia, so the T cells may come from the graft donor. The rearrangement uses TRBV7-3 and TRBJ2-5; no reliable D call. The CDR3 is CASSFAGLRETQYF. CDR3 coding DNA: TGTGCCAGCAGCTTTGCCGGGCTCAGAGAGACCCAGTACTTC.